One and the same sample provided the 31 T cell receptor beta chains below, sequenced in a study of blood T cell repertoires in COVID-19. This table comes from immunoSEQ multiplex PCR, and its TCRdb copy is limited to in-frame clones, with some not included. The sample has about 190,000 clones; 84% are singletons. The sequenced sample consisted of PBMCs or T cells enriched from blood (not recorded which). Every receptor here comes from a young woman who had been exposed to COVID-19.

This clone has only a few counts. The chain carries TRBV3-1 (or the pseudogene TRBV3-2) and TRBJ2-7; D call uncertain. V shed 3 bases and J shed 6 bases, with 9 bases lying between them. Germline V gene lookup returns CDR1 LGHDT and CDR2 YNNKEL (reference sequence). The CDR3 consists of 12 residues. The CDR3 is CASSHSTGEQYF. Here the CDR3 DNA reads TGTGCCAGCAGCCATAGCACTGGCGAGCAGTACTTC.

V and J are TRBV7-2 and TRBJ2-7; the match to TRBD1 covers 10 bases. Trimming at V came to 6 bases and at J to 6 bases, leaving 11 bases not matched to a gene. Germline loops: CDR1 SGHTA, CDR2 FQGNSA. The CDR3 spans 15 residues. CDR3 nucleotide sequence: TGTGCCAGCAGTCTTATCGGACAGGGGGTGCCCGAGCAGTACTTC. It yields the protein CASSLIGQGVPEQYF.

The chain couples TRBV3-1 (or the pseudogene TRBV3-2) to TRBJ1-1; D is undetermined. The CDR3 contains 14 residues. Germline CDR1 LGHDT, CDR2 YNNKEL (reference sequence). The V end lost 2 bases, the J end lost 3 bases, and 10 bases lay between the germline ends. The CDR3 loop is CASSQRVGDTEAFF. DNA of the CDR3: TGTGCCAGCAGCCAAAGGGTCGGGGACACTGAAGCTTTCTTT.

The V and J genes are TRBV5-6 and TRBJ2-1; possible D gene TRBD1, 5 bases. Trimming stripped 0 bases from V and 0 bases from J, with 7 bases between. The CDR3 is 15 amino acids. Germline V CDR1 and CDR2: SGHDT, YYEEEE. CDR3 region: CASSLGGPSYNEQFF. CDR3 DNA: TGTGCCAGCAGCTTGGGGGGCCCCTCCTACAATGAGCAGTTCTTC.

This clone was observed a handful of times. CDR3 region: CASSYSGGFGYTF. CDR3 DNA sequence: TGTGCCAGCAGTTACTCGGGGGGTTTCGGCTACACCTTC. The chain joins TRBV6-5 to TRBJ1-2; D is possibly TRBD1 (5 bases). The CDR3 runs 13 residues. The V end was cut by 0 bases, the J end by 8 bases, with 10 bases between. Germline V gene sequence: CDR1 MNHEY, CDR2 SVGAGI.

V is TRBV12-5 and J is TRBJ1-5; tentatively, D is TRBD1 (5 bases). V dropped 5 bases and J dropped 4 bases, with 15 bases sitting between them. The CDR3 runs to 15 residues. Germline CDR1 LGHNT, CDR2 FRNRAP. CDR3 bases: TGTGCTAGTGGTCTCGACAGTGCCCTAAATCAGCCCCAGCATTTT. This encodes CASGLDSALNQPQHF.

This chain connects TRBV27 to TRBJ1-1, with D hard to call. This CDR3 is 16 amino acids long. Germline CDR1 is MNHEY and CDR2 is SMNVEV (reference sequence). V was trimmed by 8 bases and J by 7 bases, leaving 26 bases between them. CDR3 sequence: CASGPPERYNVGEAFF. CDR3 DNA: TGTGCCAGCGGTCCGCCGGAGCGATATAATGTGGGTGAAGCTTTCTTT.

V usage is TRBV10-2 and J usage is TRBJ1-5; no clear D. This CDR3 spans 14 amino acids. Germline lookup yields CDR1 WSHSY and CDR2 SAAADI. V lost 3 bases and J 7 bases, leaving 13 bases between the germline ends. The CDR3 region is CASSDVVTLQPQHF. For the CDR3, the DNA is TGCGCCAGCAGTGATGTTGTGACTTTGCAGCCCCAGCATTTT.

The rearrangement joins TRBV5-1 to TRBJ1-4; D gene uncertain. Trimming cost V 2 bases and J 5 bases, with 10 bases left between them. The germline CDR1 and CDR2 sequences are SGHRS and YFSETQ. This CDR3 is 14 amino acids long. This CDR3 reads CASSFEGSNEKLFF. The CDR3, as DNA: TGCGCCAGCAGCTTTGAGGGATCAAATGAAAAACTGTTTTTT.

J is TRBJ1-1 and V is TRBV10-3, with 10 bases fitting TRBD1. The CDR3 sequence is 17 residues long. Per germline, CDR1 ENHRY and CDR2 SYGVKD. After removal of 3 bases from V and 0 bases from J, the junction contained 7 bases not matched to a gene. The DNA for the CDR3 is TGTGCCATCAGTGAAAGGGACAGGGGACCAATGAACACTGAAGCTTTCTTT. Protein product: CAISERDRGPMNTEAFF.

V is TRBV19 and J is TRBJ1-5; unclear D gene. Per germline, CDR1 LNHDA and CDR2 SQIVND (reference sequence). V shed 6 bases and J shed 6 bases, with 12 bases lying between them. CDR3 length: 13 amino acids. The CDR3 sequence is CASRAEVLQPQHF. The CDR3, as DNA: TGTGCCAGTAGGGCGGAGGTACTTCAGCCCCAGCATTTT.

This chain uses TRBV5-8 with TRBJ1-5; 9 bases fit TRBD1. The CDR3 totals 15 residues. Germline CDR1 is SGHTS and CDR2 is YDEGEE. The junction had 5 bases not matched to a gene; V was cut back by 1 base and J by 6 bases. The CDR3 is CASSLHRGPRQPQHF. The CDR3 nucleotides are TGTGCCAGCAGCTTGCACAGGGGGCCCCGTCAGCCCCAGCATTTT.

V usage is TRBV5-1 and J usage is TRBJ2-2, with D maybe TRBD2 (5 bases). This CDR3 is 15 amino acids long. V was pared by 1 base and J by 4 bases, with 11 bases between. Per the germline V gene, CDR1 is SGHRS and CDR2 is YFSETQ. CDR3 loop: CASSLTSTGTGELFF. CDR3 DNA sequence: TGCGCCAGCAGCTTGACTAGTACGGGCACCGGGGAGCTGTTTTTT.

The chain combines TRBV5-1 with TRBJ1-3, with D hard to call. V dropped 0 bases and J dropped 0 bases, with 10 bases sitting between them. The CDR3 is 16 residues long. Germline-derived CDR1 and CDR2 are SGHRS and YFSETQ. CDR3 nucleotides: TGCGCCAGCAGCTTGGCCGGGGTAGTCTCTGGAAACACCATATATTTT. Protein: CASSLAGVVSGNTIYF.

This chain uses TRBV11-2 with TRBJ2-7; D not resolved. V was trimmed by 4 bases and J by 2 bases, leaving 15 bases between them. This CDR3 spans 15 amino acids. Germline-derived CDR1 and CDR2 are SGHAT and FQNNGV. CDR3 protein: CASSSTYNMAYEQYF. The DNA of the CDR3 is TGTGCCAGCAGCTCAACGTACAACATGGCCTACGAGCAGTACTTC.

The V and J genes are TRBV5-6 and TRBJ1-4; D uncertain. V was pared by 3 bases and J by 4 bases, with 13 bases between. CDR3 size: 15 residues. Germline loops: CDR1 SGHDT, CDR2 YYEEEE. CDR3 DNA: TGTGCCAGCAGCTCCTTCGGGTTAGGTAATGAAAAACTGTTTTTT. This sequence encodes CASSSFGLGNEKLFF. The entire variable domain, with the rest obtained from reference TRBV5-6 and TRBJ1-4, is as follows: DAGVTQSPTHLIKTRGQQVTLRCSPKSGHDTVSWYQQALGQGPQFIFQYYEEEERQRGNFPDRFSGHQFPNYSSELNVNALLLGDSALYLCASSSFGLGNEKLFFGSGTQLSVL.

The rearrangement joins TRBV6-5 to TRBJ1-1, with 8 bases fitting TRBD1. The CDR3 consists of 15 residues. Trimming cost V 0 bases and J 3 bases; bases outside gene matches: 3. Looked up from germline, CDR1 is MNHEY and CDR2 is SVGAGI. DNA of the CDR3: TGTGCCAGCAGTTACTCAAGACAGGGGTACACTGAAGCTTTCTTT. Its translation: CASSYSRQGYTEAFF.

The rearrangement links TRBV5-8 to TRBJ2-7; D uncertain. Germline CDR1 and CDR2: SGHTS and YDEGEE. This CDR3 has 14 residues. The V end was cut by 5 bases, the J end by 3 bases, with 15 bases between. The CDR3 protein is CASRCGGRLYEQYF. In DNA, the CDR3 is TGTGCCAGCAGATGTGGTGGGCGCCTCTACGAGCAGTACTTC.

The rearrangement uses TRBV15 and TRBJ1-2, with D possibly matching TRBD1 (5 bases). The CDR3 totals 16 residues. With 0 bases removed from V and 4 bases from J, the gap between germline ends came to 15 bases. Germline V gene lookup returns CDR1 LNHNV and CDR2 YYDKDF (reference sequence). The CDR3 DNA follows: TGTGCCACCAGCAGAGATATCCCGACAGACCTCTATGGCTACACCTTC. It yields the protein CATSRDIPTDLYGYTF.

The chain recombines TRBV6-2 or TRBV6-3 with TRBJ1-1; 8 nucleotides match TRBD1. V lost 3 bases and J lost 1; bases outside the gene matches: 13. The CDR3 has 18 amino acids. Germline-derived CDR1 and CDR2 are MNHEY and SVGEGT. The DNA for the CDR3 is TGTGCCAGCAGTTATATGGGAGTGCAGGGGGCGGCGAACACTGAAGCTTTCTTT. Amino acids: CASSYMGVQGAANTEAFF.

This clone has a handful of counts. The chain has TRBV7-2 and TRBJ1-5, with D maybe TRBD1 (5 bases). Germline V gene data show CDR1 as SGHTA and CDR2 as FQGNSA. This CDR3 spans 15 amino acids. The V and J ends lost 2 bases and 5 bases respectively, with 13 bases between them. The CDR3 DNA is TGTGCCAGCAGCTTATGGCAGGGCTTTGATCAGCCCCAGCATTTT. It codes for CASSLWQGFDQPQHF.

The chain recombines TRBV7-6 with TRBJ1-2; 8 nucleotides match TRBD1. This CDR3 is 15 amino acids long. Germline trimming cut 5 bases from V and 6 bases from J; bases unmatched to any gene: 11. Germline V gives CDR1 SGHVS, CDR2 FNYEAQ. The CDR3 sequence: CASSPWDRKMDGYTF. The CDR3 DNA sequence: TGTGCCAGCAGCCCATGGGACAGGAAGATGGATGGCTACACCTTC.

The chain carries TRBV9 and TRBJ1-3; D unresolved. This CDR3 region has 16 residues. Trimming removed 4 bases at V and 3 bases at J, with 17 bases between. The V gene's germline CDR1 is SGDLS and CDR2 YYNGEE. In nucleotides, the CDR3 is TGTGCCAGCAGCCCCCGGGGAGGCATTTTTGGAAACACCATATATTTT. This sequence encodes CASSPRGGIFGNTIYF.

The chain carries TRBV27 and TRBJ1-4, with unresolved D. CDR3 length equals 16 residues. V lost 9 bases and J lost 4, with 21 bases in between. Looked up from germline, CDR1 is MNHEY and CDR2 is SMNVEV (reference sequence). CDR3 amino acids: CARRPEDPSDNEKLFF. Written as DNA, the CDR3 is TGTGCCAGGAGGCCAGAAGACCCCTCCGATAATGAAAAACTGTTTTTT.

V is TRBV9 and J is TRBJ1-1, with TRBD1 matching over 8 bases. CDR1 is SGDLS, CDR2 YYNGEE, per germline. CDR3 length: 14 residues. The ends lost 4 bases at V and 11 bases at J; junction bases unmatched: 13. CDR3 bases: TGTGCCAGCAGCATAGGGACAGGTGGGGATCTCGCTTTCTTT. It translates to CASSIGTGGDLAFF.

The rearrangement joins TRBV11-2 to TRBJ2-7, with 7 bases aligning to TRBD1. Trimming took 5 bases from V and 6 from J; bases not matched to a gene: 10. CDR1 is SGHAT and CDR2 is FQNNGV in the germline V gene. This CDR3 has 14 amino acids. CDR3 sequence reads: CASSPEGTVGEQYF. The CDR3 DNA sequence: TGTGCCAGCAGCCCAGAGGGGACAGTGGGCGAGCAGTACTTC.

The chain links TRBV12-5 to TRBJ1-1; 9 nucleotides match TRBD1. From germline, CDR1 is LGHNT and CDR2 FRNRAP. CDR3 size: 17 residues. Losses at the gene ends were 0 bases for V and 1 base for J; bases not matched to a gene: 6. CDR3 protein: CASGLVRTGDPNTEAFF. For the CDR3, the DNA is TGTGCTAGTGGTTTGGTACGGACAGGGGATCCGAACACTGAAGCTTTCTTT.

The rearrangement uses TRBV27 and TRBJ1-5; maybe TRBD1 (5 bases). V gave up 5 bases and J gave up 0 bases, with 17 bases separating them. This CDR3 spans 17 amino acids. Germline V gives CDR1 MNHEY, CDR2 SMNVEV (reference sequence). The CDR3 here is CASSDTGARASNQPQHF. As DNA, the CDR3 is TGTGCCAGCAGTGATACAGGAGCCAGAGCTAGCAATCAGCCCCAGCATTTT.

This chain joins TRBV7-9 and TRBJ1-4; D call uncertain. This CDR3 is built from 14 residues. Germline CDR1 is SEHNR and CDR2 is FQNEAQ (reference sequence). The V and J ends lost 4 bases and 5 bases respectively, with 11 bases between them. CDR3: CASSSPGGNEKLFF. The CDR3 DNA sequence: TGTGCCAGCAGCTCCCCGGGAGGCAATGAAAAACTGTTTTTT.

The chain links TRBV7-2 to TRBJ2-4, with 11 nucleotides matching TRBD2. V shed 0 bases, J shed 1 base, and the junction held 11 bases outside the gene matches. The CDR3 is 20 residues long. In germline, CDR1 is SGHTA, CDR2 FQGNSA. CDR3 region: CASSLARTSGPLGAKNIQYF. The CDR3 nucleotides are TGTGCCAGCAGCTTAGCTCGGACTAGCGGGCCCTTGGGGGCCAAAAACATTCAGTACTTC.

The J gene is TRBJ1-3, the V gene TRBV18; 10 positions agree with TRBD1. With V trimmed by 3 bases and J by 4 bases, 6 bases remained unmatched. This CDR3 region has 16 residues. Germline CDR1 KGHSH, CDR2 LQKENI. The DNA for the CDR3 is TGTGCCAGCTCACCGGGACAGGGGCTATCAGGAAACACCATATATTTT. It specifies CASSPGQGLSGNTIYF. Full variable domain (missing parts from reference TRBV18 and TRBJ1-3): NAGVMQNPRHLVRRRGQEARLRCSPMKGHSHVYWYRQLPEEGLKFMVYLQKENIIDESGMPKERFSAEFPKEGPSILRIQQVVRGDSAAYFCASSPGQGLSGNTIYFGEGSWLTVV.